Listed below are T cell receptor beta chains from one sample, sequenced in a study of OX40 agonist ivuxolimab in advanced cancers. The repertoire was sequenced with immunoSEQ multiplex PCR; TCRdb's copy has only in-frame clones and lacks some. The table lists about 77,000 clones, 85% of them singletons. Sequencing was performed on CD4+ or CD8+ T cells sorted from blood, taken in a trial of the OX40 agonist ivuxolimab. The receptors stem from an adult with an advanced solid tumor such as melanoma, head and neck, liver or kidney cancer. The CDR3 runs from the conserved cysteine through the conserved F or W. Each record gives: V gene, J gene, CDR3 protein.

>TRBV2|TRBJ2-2
CATTKLGTNGLLDTGELFF
>TRBV9|TRBJ1-2
CASSVAASYGYTF
>TRBV18|TRBJ1-6
CASSPQGADNSPLHF
>TRBV5-1|TRBJ2-1
CASSLGNEQFF
>TRBV7-3|TRBJ2-1
CASSPMAEYNEQFF
>TRBV7-6|TRBJ2-2
CASSRTGENTGELFF
>TRBV7-2|TRBJ2-5
CASSLGTQETQYF
>TRBV11-2|TRBJ2-3
CASSPGTRGTDTQYF
>TRBV6-1|TRBJ1-2
CASSEGRLGSYGYTF
>TRBV7-9|TRBJ2-4
CASSPDRALALAKNIQYF
>TRBV28|TRBJ2-5
CASKHGPREETQYF
>TRBV4-1|TRBJ1-1
CASSQDRAGAQDTEAFF
>TRBV5-6|TRBJ1-1
CASSLSPRGNTEAFF
>TRBV28|TRBJ2-2
CASRLGVGGRGGELFF
>TRBV7-9|TRBJ2-1
CASSVQGEHNEQFF
>TRBV5-1|TRBJ2-7
CASSLEREQYF
>TRBV30|TRBJ2-1
CAWSRGTYNEQFF
>TRBV5-6|TRBJ2-7
CASTSYRARLLSEQYF
>TRBV5-6|TRBJ2-1
CASTLSGTSGEGVF
>TRBV5-5|TRBJ1-1
CASSLAVTEAFF
>TRBV5-1|TRBJ1-6
CASWKQGAPYNSPLHF
>TRBV27|TRBJ1-5
CASRGQRGHNQPQHF
>TRBV6-6|TRBJ1-1
CASLNPGAPTEAFF
>TRBV5-6|TRBJ2-5
CASTSLGGRETQYF
>TRBV11-3|TRBJ2-3
CASSPRQGSTDTQYF
>TRBV21-1|TRBJ2-3
CASPQAGAVLTDTQYF
>TRBV9|TRBJ1-4
CASSLSQGAVEKLFF
>TRBV5-8|TRBJ1-6
CASSRTGVDSPLHF
>TRBV11-3|TRBJ2-2
CASSQYRGTGELFF
>TRBV5-1|TRBJ2-6
CASSLETGASGANVLTF
>TRBV10-3|TRBJ2-2
CAISEGGTKTGELFF
>TRBV5-6|TRBJ1-4
CASSLEQGGLEKLFF
>TRBV5-4|TRBJ2-3
CASSRGTSGTTDTQYF
>TRBV10-3|TRBJ1-4
CAISEDREKLFF
>TRBV11-2|TRBJ2-5
CASSDSGQGRETQYF
>TRBV27|TRBJ1-5
CASSWSLYQPQHF
>TRBV27|TRBJ1-5
CASSGSNQPQHF
>TRBV5-1|TRBJ2-2
CASSGMNTGELFF
>TRBV6-6|TRBJ1-5
CAGGQPNQPQHF
>TRBV30|TRBJ2-7
CAWSVRSEQYF
>TRBV11-3|TRBJ2-6
CASSFILTGANVLTF